This T cell receptor (beta chain) came from a study of human T cells and chemical hapten exposure. As for the study in general: Per-sample TCR yield variability stemmed mainly from small pooled library volume differences. Study observations and caveats: Counts of TCRs above 1 in 1000 frequency stayed unchanged with DPC sensitization.

At least ten counts were recorded for this clonotype. Antigen specificity is unknown. In the library, unique molecular identifiers were attached to individual cDNA molecules. TCRdb recomputed calls from the reads with MiXCR, one row per CDR3 protein. The table has about 120,000 distinct CDR3 sequences, more than 8.5% seen once; the top ten hold around 1.4%. Unfractionated whole blood was the source of the extracted total RNA. Trimming shortened V by 4 bases and J by 0 bases, and 6 bases separated the two germline ends. CDR3 length: 13 amino acids. The genes are TRBV12-3 or TRBV12-4 and TRBJ1-1; unclear D gene. The sequence came from a human donor in good health. Some clones in this sample may be carry-over from other donors' samples. The sequencing input was whole blood. The CDR3 DNA reads TGTGCCAGCAGTTCACAGATGAACACTGAAGCTTTCTTT. Amino acid sequence: CASSSQMNTEAFF.